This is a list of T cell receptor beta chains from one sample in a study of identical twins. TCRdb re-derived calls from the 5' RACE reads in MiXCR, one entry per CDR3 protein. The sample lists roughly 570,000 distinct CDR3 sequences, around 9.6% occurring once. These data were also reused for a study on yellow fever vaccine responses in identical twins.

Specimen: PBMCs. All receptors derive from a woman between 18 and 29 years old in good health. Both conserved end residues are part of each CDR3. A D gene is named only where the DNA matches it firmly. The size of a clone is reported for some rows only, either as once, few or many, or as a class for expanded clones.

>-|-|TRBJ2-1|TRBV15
CATSREQGIRQFF
TGTGCCACCAGCAGGGAACAGGGAATTCGGCAGTTCTTC
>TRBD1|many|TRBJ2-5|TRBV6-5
CASSYGSGQGALETQYF
TGTGCCAGCAGTTACGGCTCAGGGCAGGGGGCATTGGAGACCCAGTACTTC
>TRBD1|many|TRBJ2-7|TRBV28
CASSLLGTGVYEQYF
TGTGCCAGCAGTTTATTGGGGACAGGGGTTTACGAGCAGTACTTC
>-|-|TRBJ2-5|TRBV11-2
CASSLGSKAGARETQYF
TGTGCCAGCAGCTTAGGTAGTAAGGCGGGGGCACGAGAGACCCAGTACTTC
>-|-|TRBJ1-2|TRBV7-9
CASSAPVGNYGYTF
TGTGCCAGCAGCGCCCCAGTAGGCAACTATGGCTACACCTTC
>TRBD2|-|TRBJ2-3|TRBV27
CASSLSWGAGGPTDTQYF
TGTGCCAGCAGTTTATCGTGGGGAGCGGGGGGACCCACAGATACGCAGTATTTT
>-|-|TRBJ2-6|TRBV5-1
CASKPASGANVLTF
TGCGCCAGCAAGCCTGCCTCTGGGGCCAACGTCCTGACTTTC
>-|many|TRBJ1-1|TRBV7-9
CASSLWRQENTEAFF
TGTGCCAGCAGCTTATGGCGTCAGGAGAACACTGAAGCTTTCTTT
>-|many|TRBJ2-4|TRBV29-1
CSVVPVLGRQAKNIQYF
TGCAGCGTTGTTCCAGTTTTAGGACGCCAAGCCAAAAACATTCAGTACTTC
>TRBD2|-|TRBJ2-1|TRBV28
CASLGDNIAGVFFLFF
TGTGCCAGCCTCGGTGACAATATAGCGGGAGTCTTTTTTCTGTTCTTC